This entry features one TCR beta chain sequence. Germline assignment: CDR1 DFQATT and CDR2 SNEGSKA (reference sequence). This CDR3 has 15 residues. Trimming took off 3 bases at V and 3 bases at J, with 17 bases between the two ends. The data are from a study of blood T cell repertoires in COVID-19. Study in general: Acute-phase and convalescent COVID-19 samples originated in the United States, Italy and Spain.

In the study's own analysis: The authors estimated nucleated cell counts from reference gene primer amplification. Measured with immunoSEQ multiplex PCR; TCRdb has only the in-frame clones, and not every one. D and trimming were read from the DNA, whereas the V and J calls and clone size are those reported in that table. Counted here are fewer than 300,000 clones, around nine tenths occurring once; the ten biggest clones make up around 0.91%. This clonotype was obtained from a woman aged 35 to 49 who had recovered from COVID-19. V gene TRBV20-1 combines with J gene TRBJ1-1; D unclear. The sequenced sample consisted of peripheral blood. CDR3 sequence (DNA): TGCAGTGCTAGTATTAGGGTGGGCGGGGACACTGAAGCTTTCTTT. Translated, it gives CSASIRVGGDTEAFF.